The present TCR beta chain was sequenced within a study of blood T cell repertoires in COVID-19. Original analysis: Amplified reference gene primers provided the basis for estimating nucleated cell counts. Data came from immunoSEQ multiplex PCR; TCRdb stores just in-frame clones and leaves some out. V, J and clone size are those of that table, while D and trimming were read from the DNA. In the table there are 300,000 to 350,000 clones, approximately 90% of which are singletons. Germline V gene lookup returns CDR1 WSHSY and CDR2 SAAADI. The CDR3 has 15 residues. Trimming took 0 bases from V and 10 from J; bases not matched to a gene: 10.

The receptor's source is a man in his late teens or twenties with active or convalescent COVID-19. The source material was peripheral blood. This chain joins TRBV10-2 and TRBJ2-3; 7 bases line up with TRBD1. In nucleotides, the CDR3 is TGCGCCAGCAGTGAGTCAGACAGGGCCCACCAGGCGCAGTATTTT. Protein sequence: CASSESDRAHQAQYF.